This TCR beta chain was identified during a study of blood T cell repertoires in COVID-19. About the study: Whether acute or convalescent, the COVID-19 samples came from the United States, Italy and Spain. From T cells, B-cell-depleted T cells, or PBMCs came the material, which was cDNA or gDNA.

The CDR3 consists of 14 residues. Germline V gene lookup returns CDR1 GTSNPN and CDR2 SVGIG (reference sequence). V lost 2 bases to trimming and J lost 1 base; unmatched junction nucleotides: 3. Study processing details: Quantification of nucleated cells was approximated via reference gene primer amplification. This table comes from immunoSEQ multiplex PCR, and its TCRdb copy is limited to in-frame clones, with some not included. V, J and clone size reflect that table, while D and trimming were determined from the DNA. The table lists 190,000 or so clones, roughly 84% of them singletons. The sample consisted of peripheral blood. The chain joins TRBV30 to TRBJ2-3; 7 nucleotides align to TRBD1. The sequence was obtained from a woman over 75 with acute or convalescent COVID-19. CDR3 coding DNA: TGTGCCTGGAGTTTTGACAGGGGCACAGATACGCAGTATTTT. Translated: CAWSFDRGTDTQYF. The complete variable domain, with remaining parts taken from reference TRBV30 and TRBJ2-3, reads SQTIHQWPATLVQPVGSPLSLECTVEGTSNPNLYWYRQAAGRGLQLLFYSVGIGQISSEVPQNLSASRPQDRQFILSSKKLLLSDSGFYLCAWSFDRGTDTQYFGPGTRLTVL.